Described below is a single TCR beta chain sequence and its context. As yet, its antigen is unknown. The sample is drawn from a study of shared clonotypes between healthy human individuals. An even split of each subset's genomic DNA across several immunoSEQ plates was performed. Each sorted subset replicate got 200 ng genomic DNA, 30,000 or so genomes. Only in-frame clones appear in the TCRdb table, and some are missing; sequencing was by immunoSEQ multiplex PCR. Counted here are roughly 2.5 million clones, approximately 90% occurring once; the ten biggest clones make up over 0.12%. General observations from the study: Since donors were few, the genetic and exposure-history diversity represented was limited.

The CDR3 is 12 residues long. Germline CDR1 and CDR2: GTSNPN and SVGIG (reference sequence). V was clipped by 2 bases and J by 5 bases, with 9 bases between them. This receptor was obtained from a young man in good health. The genes are TRBV30 and TRBJ2-5; D is unclear. The sample was naive CD4+ T cells sorted from blood. The subset was: CD45RA+ positively selected. CDR3: CAWSWVWETQYF. The CDR3 nucleotides read TGTGCCTGGAGTTGGGTGTGGGAGACCCAGTACTTC.